In this sample, the clone carrying this TCR beta chain turned up a few times. Its target is not known. The entry originates in a study of T-cell memory formation after mild COVID-19. Trimming took 2 bases from V and 1 from J; bases not matched to a gene: 3. The CDR3 is 14 residues long. Looked up from germline, CDR1 is SQVTM and CDR2 is ANQGSEA. The study, taken as a whole, reports: Clones that shrank (day 15 to 85) were balanced CD4/CD8, whereas later expanders leaned CD4+.

TCRdb used MiXCR to reprocess the 5' RACE reads, holding one entry per CDR3 protein. The sample yields fewer than 140,000 distinct CDR3 sequences, more than 15% seen once. This receptor was identified in an adult woman who had mild COVID-19 (a few samples of this study predate the infection). Cell type and time point are not known. Sample: PBMCs or a T cell subset sorted from them (not recorded which). V usage is TRBV29-1 and J usage is TRBJ2-7, with TRBD1 matching 9 bases. The CDR3 DNA follows: TGCAGCGTTGAACCGGGACAGGGATCCTACGAGCAGTACTTC. Translated, it gives CSVEPGQGSYEQYF.